A selection of T cell receptor beta chains follows, all from one sample in a study of neoadjuvant anti-PD-1 for oral cavity cancer. Here immunoSEQ multiplex PCR was the method, and the copy in TCRdb shows in-frame clones only, minus some. The table includes roughly 67,000 clones, around 82% detected once. The input for sequencing was PBMCs, taken before nivolumab (anti-PD-1) treatment. The receptors here all came from a person aged 35 to 85 with oral cavity squamous cell carcinoma. The CDR3 runs from the conserved cysteine through the conserved F or W. A D gene is named only where the DNA matches it firmly. Clone size appears in some rows only: once, few, many, or a class for an expanded clone.

TRBV19	.	TRBJ1-1	.	CASSNAGGIGNTEAFF	TGTGCCAGTAGTAACGCAGGAGGGATAGGGAACACTGAAGCTTTCTTT
TRBV15	.	TRBJ2-7	once	CATSPIGNIYEQYF	TGTGCCACCAGCCCAATAGGGAATATCTACGAGCAGTACTTC
TRBV7-3	.	TRBJ2-2	.	CASSNLANTGELFF	TGTGCCAGCAGCAACCTAGCGAACACCGGGGAGCTGTTTTTT
TRBV30	.	TRBJ1-2	.	CAWSWWGRGYGYTF	TGTGCCTGGAGTTGGTGGGGGCGCGGGTATGGCTACACCTTC
TRBV7-9	TRBD1	TRBJ1-2	.	CASSLLGQGYGYTF	TGTGCCAGCAGCCTACTGGGACAGGGGTATGGCTACACCTTC
TRBV6-5	.	TRBJ2-6	.	CASRGQGPNVLTF	TGTGCCAGCAGAGGTCAGGGTCCCAACGTCCTGACTTTC
TRBV19	TRBD1	TRBJ2-7	.	CASSLTGSSYEQYF	TGTGCCAGTAGTCTGACAGGGAGCTCCTACGAGCAGTACTTC
TRBV5-1	.	TRBJ2-1	.	CASSLRQDNEQFF	TGCGCCAGCAGCTTGAGACAGGACAATGAGCAGTTCTTC
TRBV6-5	TRBD1	TRBJ2-5	.	CASSLQGARQETQYF	TGTGCCAGCAGTTTACAGGGGGCGCGCCAAGAGACCCAGTACTTC
TRBV11-2	.	TRBJ2-3	.	CASSPSRDTQYF	TGTGCCAGCAGCCCCTCTCGAGATACGCAGTATTTT
TRBV7-3	.	TRBJ2-5	once	CASSLRQQETQYF	TGTGCCAGCTCCCTTCGACAGCAAGAGACCCAGTACTTC
TRBV12-5	.	TRBJ1-4	.	CARVGMGTANEKLFF	TGTGCTAGGGTGGGGATGGGGACCGCTAATGAAAAACTGTTTTTT
TRBV6-1	.	TRBJ1-5	.	CASSERTYSNQPQHF	TGTGCCAGCAGTGAAAGGACATACAGCAATCAGCCCCAGCATTTT
TRBV27	.	TRBJ1-5	.	CASRLGGGINQPQHF	TGTGCCAGCAGGCTCGGGGGGGGGATCAATCAGCCCCAGCATTTT
TRBV4-2	.	TRBJ2-5	.	CASSSNLANQETQYF	TGTGCCAGCAGCTCTAACCTAGCGAACCAAGAGACCCAGTACTTC
TRBV15	TRBD2	TRBJ2-3	.	CATSRDVKAGGTDTQYF	TGTGCCACCAGCAGAGATGTTAAAGCGGGAGGGACCGATACGCAGTATTTT
TRBV2	TRBD1	TRBJ1-1	.	CASSALEQGSTEAFF	TGTGCCAGCAGTGCCTTAGAACAGGGGTCGACTGAAGCTTTCTTT
TRBV6-5	TRBD1	TRBJ1-2	.	CASSPGQGGFYGYTF	TGTGCCAGCAGTCCGGGACAGGGCGGATTCTATGGCTACACCTTC
TRBV28	TRBD1	TRBJ2-7	.	CASSSRQGRYEQYF	TGTGCCAGCAGTTCTCGACAGGGTCGGTACGAGCAGTACTTC
TRBV9	TRBD2	TRBJ2-6	.	CASSAREAGANVLTF	TGTGCCAGCAGCGCCCGGGAGGCTGGGGCCAACGTCCTGACTTTC
TRBV2	.	TRBJ2-7	.	CASSWGPLVSYEQYF	TGTGCCAGCAGCTGGGGACCACTTGTCTCCTACGAGCAGTACTTC
TRBV7-9	TRBD2	TRBJ2-3	.	CASSLGGGVDTQYF	TGTGCCAGCAGCTTAGGCGGGGGTGTCGATACGCAGTATTTT
TRBV7-8	TRBD1	TRBJ2-7	.	CASSSGQGGPYEQYF	TGTGCCAGCAGCTCGGGACAGGGGGGCCCCTACGAGCAGTACTTC
TRBV15	TRBD1	TRBJ2-2	once	CATREGQGIFFAGELFF	TGTGCCACCAGAGAAGGACAGGGGATCTTTTTTGCCGGGGAGCTGTTTTTT
TRBV19	.	TRBJ1-1	.	CASRQTDMNTEAFF	TGTGCCAGCAGACAGACTGACATGAACACTGAAGCTTTCTTT
TRBV5-4	.	TRBJ1-2	once	CASSLRRVYGYTF	TGTGCCAGCAGCTTGCGTCGGGTCTATGGCTACACCTTC
TRBV5-1	.	TRBJ2-2	.	CASSSLDQIYTGELFF	TGCGCCAGCAGCTCTCTCGACCAGATCTACACCGGGGAGCTGTTTTTT
TRBV19	.	TRBJ2-1	.	CASSIRASTYNEQFF	TGTGCCAGTAGTATTCGAGCGTCTACCTACAATGAGCAGTTCTTC
TRBV9	.	TRBJ2-5	few	CASSVAQGPETQYF	TGTGCCAGCAGCGTAGCTCAGGGGCCCGAGACCCAGTACTTC
TRBV4-2	.	TRBJ2-5	.	CASRPWGKETQYF	TGTGCCAGCAGACCTTGGGGAAAAGAGACCCAGTACTTC
TRBV7-3	TRBD1	TRBJ2-1	.	CASSYGTANEQFF	TGTGCCAGCAGCTATGGGACAGCCAATGAGCAGTTCTTC
TRBV28	TRBD2	TRBJ2-2	once	CASTYRVTSGRVGELFF	TGTGCCAGCACCTACAGGGTGACTAGCGGGAGAGTTGGGGAGCTGTTTTTT
TRBV7-3	.	TRBJ2-7	few	CASSLLDKSYEQYF	TGTGCCAGCAGCTTACTGGACAAATCCTACGAGCAGTACTTC
TRBV30	TRBD1	TRBJ1-2	.	CAWNRQGRYGYTF	TGTGCCTGGAATAGACAGGGACGGTATGGCTACACCTTC
TRBV30	.	TRBJ1-5	.	CAWNRESNQPQHF	TGTGCCTGGAACAGAGAGAGCAATCAGCCCCAGCATTTT
TRBV27	.	TRBJ1-5	.	CASSLAGPQPQHF	TGTGCCAGCAGTTTGGCAGGGCCTCAGCCCCAGCATTTT